This T cell receptor (beta chain) was found in a study of cytomegalovirus exposure and HLA in healthy donors (dated 2017 in TCRdb). Regarding the research as a whole: In an earlier analysis of under 750 of the donors, 276 Gb of sequence data and 90 million to 130 million unique TCR beta sequences from 150 million to 200 million T cells were reported. The study used immunosequencing to profile the T cell repertoires of several hundred subjects and linked those repertoires to cytomegalovirus serostatus. High-throughput TCR immunosequencing, statistical association of individual TCRs with disease status, and machine learning were combined to predict cytomegalovirus infection status. Donor age, sex, ethnicity and CMV serostatus were collected together with the repertoire data. About 330 gigabases of sequencing data and around 88 million unique TCR sequences made up an early release that covered approximately 620 HLA-typed donors. In the later analysis, no new phenotypic data were used to find candidate immune exposures; instead, reliance was placed on TCR beta sequences and their occurrence across donors. A later genetic analysis took genome-wide SNP genotypes for about 65% of the 666 donors and used that subset as a discovery cohort. Along with the roughly 700-subject first cohort, a separate validation cohort of over a hundred different subjects was used. Four to six DR-DQ haplotypes were handled as single units for association and clustering, since linkage in the cohort was strong. All discovery cohort repertoires had been generated using a single sequencing platform. The study was designed to test whether signatures of past pathogen exposure could be identified by cataloging public T cell receptors. Across around 400 genotyped donors of the cohort, an average of roughly 250,000 unique TCR beta nucleotide sequences per donor were sequenced, and roughly 20% of those sequences were non-productive. Of the 398 genotyped donors, about 84% fell in the genetic ancestry cluster associated with self-reported Caucasian donors. Class I and class II HLA loci were covered by the typing at four-digit resolution. A later analysis re-analyzed previously published TCR beta repertoires from hundreds of donors and added high-resolution HLA genotyping to study TCR occurrence patterns. To decide whether each TCR beta V gene segment behaved as functional or pseudogenic, an earlier analysis of 587 of the donors relied on high-throughput TCR beta sequencing. Typing coverage differed by locus: A, B, C, DRB1 and DQB1 were typed in about 629-640 donors, DQA1 in 522, DPA1 in 606, and DPB1 in 450 to 490.

What the research found in general, with its limitations: This cohort had only TCR beta chains sequenced, and the lack of alpha or paired-chain data limited which features could be detected. A further reported finding was that TCR beta sequences accurately predicted the HLA-A and HLA-B alleles for most subjects in the first cohort. In a later analysis, the rate of TCR association differed among HLA loci, with DRB1 alleles having the most associated TCRs and HLA-C alleles having the fewest. In an earlier analysis of 500 to 650 of the donors, most TCR beta V segments appeared in productive rearrangements about 87% or about 30% of the time, broadly matching IMGT annotations. Because the 87-base-pair reads could not distinguish some IMGT-functional V segments, including TRBV6-2 and TRBV6-3, those segments were excluded. V-gene and J-gene trimming of TCR beta chains was associated with a missense DCLRE1C variant in a later genetic analysis, and the association was replicated in an independent cohort. Cytomegalovirus status was reported to be diagnosed by the classifier with high specificity and sensitivity in both the original and validation cohorts. Most TCR sequences were observed very rarely across donors, whereas some public TCRs were present in many individuals. Correlated functional status among segregating V segments might reflect linkage disequilibrium, but an unknown experimental factor could not be ruled out. A later analysis found that most CMV-associated TCR beta chains appeared HLA-restricted, with HLA associations seemingly driven largely by CMV exposure. When HLA alleles, especially DR and DQ, strongly co-occurred, TCR associations were difficult to assign to individual alleles. A cluster of highly shared sequence variants was judged likely to be a technical artifact of the sequencing pipeline. The presence/absence analyses assumed that sequencing depth was roughly uniform across donors, and that assumption may not be true. Because some donors lacked HLA typing at each locus, the association tests relied only on the typed subset. The study gave a list of under 200 TCR beta chains associated with cytomegalovirus. Specific HLA alleles were associated with 18,000 or so TCR beta sequences at a false discovery rate of 0.05 in a later analysis. In a later analysis, several top co-occurrence clusters were reported to appear linked to parvovirus B19, influenza, CMV and Epstein-Barr virus. For the cohort, immune exposure information was limited to CMV serostatus. In a later analysis, HLA-associated TCR beta chains were found to be more clonally expanded and to have lower generation probabilities than equally common non-associated chains. According to the authors, the approach could potentially be generalized to other disease states and immunological phenotypes. In vitro tests confirmed that a few of the cytomegalovirus-associated TCR beta chains recognize cytomegalovirus antigens. Because counts were too low, about 18 rarely observed V segments, including chromosome 9 orphons, were excluded from the earlier analysis of around 640 of the donors. A later genetic analysis reported fewer N-insertions in productive TCRs among donors in an Asian-associated ancestry cluster than the roughly 690-donor mean.

The cohort consisted of 600 to 750 healthy bone marrow donors. All cohort members were sampled while nominally healthy, although unrecorded immune exposures were likely present. The donor tested CMV seronegative, placing the donor among the 300 to 450 seronegative members of the cohort. Every donor gave a peripheral blood sample, and the peripheral blood mononuclear cells from that sample were used for TCR beta sequencing. Genomic DNA was extracted from the blood cell samples with the Qiagen DNeasy Blood Extraction Kit. For CDR1 and CDR2, the germline V gene lists LGHNA and YNFKEQ. V is cut back by 0 bases and J by 0 bases, with 3 bases in the junction unmatched. Measured from the cysteine to the phenylalanine, the CDR3 is 16 residues long. The only DNA kept is the CDR3, 48 bases in frame from the first base. Library preparation employed the immunoSEQ multiplex PCR assay. The multiplex PCR relied on a mix of 60 forward primers for TCR Vbeta segments and 13 reverse primers for TCR Jbeta segments. The CDR3 region of rearranged TCR beta genes was amplified from genomic DNA with a multiplex PCR assay. The Illumina HiSeq System was used to sequence the amplified TCR beta libraries as 87-base-pair reads. As for the authors' bioinformatics: A later analysis counted approximately 74 million unique TCR beta chains across the 666 repertoires, and roughly 10 million of these chains were shared by at least two donors. A nearest-neighbor algorithm error-corrected the raw reads and collapsed the reads into unique sequences, merging closely related sequences to remove PCR and sequencing errors. CDR3 sequences were aligned to IMGT reference sequences to assign V, D and J gene segments. For a sequence to be retained, a match of at least six nucleotides to both a V gene segment and a J gene segment was required. Rearrangements were classified as productive when the CDR3 lacked stop codons and remained in frame with V and J, and all other rearrangements were classified as non-productive. Following IMGT convention, CDR3 was defined as the stretch from the second conserved V-encoded cysteine up to the conserved J-encoded phenylalanine. Sequences without an unambiguous match to a single V gene segment were excluded from the earlier analysis of several hundred of the donors. In an earlier analysis of several hundred of the donors, V segments were called functional above 56.7% productive rearrangements and were called segregating when the between-donor standard deviation exceeded 5%. To diagnose cytomegalovirus status from the catalog of TCR beta chain sequences, a statistical classification framework was built. V and J gene assignment, in a later analysis, came from comparing TCR nucleotide sequences with IMGT/GENE-DB human TR gene sequences. Using the TCRdist pipeline, a later analysis assigned CDR3 sequences along with most-parsimonious VDJ recombination scenarios. In a later analysis, each TCR beta chain was defined by its CDR3 amino acid sequence together with its V-gene family, and reads without a unique V-gene family were excluded. As a way to deal with suspected cross-contamination and a sequencing artifact, a later analysis dropped approximately 590 nucleotide sequences that were highly shared and had low generation probability. In a later analysis, a clonal expansion index for each public chain was calculated from normalized within-repertoire ranks of inferred template counts. Generation probabilities in a later analysis came from a VDJ recombination model fitted to out-of-frame rearrangements, and those results were checked against IGoR. Hypergeometric tests were used in a later analysis to score TCR-TCR, TCR-HLA and TCR-CMV co-occurrence, with a repertoire-size bias correction applied to the TCR pairs. False discovery rates were estimated in a later analysis by permuting HLA or CMV assignments 20 times. In a later analysis, co-occurring TCRs were grouped using DBSCAN, and TCRdist sequence similarity was added for clustering within HLA-allele-positive subsets. Co-occurrence clustering excluded repertoires with fewer than 30,000 or more than 120,000 public chains, plus five with anomalous nucleotide sharing. In its TCRdb copy, this immuneACCESS table keeps in-frame sequences only and misses some clones. Where compared with another copy, unresolved V genes explain less than half of these, and the others have no known cause. The V and J calls and clone size were taken over from that table, and D and trimming were inferred from the DNA. This sample holds about 140,000 clones; 80% were observed only once. The ten biggest clones cover 2% to 3% of the sample.

Concerning this clone: This clone's antigen is unknown. Base qualities are not recorded, but no much larger clone differs from it by a single base.

The clonotype originates from a man aged 50 or older in good health and CMV-seronegative. The chain is assembled from TRBV4-2 and TRBJ1-2, with TRBD1 matching 8 junction bases. Sequences were obtained from PBMCs. In nucleotide form, the sequence is TGTGCCAGCAGCCAAGATACAGGGGGTGCTAACTATGGCTACACCTTC. This codes for CASSQDTGGANYGYTF.